This T cell receptor beta chain was found in a study of blood T cells in healthy people across ages. Study outcomes and limitations: PBMCs went unsorted, and a conclusive naive versus antigen-experienced comparison was therefore prevented. In long-lived donors, naive CD4+ cell counts and diversity exceeded those of aged donors. There was no known CMV status for donors, so expanded clonotype changes were possibly confounded.

The CDR3 length is 14 residues. Between the trimmed V and J ends, which lost 1 base and 7 bases, there was a span of 11 bases. Germline V gene lookup returns CDR1 SNHLY and CDR2 FYNNEI. It was with a sample-barcoded 5' primer and a J-beta primer mix that a second PCR of roughly 7 to 12 cycles was run. TCRdb analysed the 5' RACE reads with MiXCR anew, one entry per CDR3 protein. The sample records over 1,500,000 distinct CDR3 sequences, around 40% being singletons. In regard to this clonotype: What it binds is unknown.

This TCR derives from a human donor in good health. V gene TRBV2 combines with J gene TRBJ1-5, with D uncertain. Sequences were obtained from blood. The DNA of the CDR3 is TGTGCCAGCAGTGAAGTAGAGATTGGCCAGCCCCAGCATTTT. Its translation: CASSEVEIGQPQHF.